This TCR beta chain was profiled in a study of cytomegalovirus exposure and HLA in healthy donors. Study-wide findings and caveats: Across donors, presence/absence analyses took sequencing depth to be roughly uniform.

With respect to this clone: As yet, its antigen is unknown.

Trimming pared 1 base from V and 0 bases from J, leaving 6 bases between. This CDR3 comprises 14 residues. The germline V gene has CDR1 MDHEN and CDR2 SYDVKM. 13 Jbeta primers and 60 Vbeta primers were used for the PCR. This table comes from immunoSEQ multiplex PCR, and its TCRdb copy is limited to in-frame clones, with some not included. This repertoire shows 130,000 or so clones, just under 80% found once; its top ten account for around 5%. This TCR was sampled from a man aged 30 to 45 in good health and CMV-seronegative. Material: PBMCs. The chain combines TRBV28 with TRBJ1-1; D is unresolved. This CDR3 reads CASSLSAMNTEAFF. The DNA of the CDR3 is TGTGCCAGCAGTTTATCTGCTATGAACACTGAAGCTTTCTTT.